This T cell receptor beta chain was identified in a study of naive and memory T cell subsets. This clonotype occurred many times. The CDR3 sequence is 14 residues long. In germline, CDR1 is DFQATT, CDR2 SNEGSKA (reference sequence). V lost 6 bases to trimming and J lost 10 bases; unmatched junction nucleotides: 10. The beta constant-region primer was an equimolar mix of two oligonucleotides covering TRBC1 and TRBC2. TCRdb passed the UMI-ligation and nested PCR reads through MiXCR, listing each CDR3 protein once. The table includes some 36,000 distinct CDR3 sequences, 10% to 15% detected once. CD45RA-CD27- cells were effector memory; CD45RA+CD27- cells were EMRA.

Sequenced material: effector memory CD4+ T cells from blood. Specified subset: effector memory, CD45RA- CD27-. J is TRBJ2-1 and V is TRBV20-1, with TRBD2 matching 12 bases. The TCR sequence derives from a human donor in good health. The CDR3 loop reads CSALTSGRPPEQFF. In nucleotides, the CDR3 is TGCAGTGCCCTAACTAGCGGGAGGCCCCCAGAGCAGTTCTTC.